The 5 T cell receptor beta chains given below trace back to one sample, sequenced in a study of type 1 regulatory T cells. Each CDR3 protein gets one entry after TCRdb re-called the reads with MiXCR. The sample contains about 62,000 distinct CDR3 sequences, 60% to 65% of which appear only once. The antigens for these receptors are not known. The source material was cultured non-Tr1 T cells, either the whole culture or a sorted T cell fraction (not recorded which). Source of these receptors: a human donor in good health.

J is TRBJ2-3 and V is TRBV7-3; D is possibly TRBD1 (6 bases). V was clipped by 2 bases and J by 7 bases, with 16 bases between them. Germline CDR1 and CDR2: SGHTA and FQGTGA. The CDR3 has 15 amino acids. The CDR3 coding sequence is TGTGCCAGCAGCTTAGCAGCAGGGGAAACGTATACGCAGTATTTT. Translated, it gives CASSLAAGETYTQYF.

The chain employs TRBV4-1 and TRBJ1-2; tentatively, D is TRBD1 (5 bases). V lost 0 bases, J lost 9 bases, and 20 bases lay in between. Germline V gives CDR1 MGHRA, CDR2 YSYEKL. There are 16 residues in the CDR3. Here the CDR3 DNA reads TGCGCCAGCAGCCAAGAGGGGACGGTTGGGCTCCGTCGCTACACCTTC. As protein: CASSQEGTVGLRRYTF.

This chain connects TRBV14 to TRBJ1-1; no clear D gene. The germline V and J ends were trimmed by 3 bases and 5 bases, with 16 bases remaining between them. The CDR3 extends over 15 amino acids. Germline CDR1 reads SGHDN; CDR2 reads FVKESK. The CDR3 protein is CASSQELGFWTEAFF. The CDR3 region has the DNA TGTGCCAGCAGCCAGGAATTAGGGTTTTGGACTGAAGCTTTCTTT.

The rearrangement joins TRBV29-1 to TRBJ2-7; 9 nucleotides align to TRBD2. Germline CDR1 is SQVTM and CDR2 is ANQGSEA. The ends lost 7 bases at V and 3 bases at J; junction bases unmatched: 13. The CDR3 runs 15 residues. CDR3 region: CSAHRLAAGGYEQYF. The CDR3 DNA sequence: TGCAGCGCCCATCGACTAGCGGCAGGCGGCTACGAGCAGTACTTC.

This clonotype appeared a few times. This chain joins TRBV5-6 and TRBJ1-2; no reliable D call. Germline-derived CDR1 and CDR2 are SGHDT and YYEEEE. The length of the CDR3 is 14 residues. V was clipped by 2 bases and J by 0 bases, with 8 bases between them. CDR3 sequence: CASSLFGANYGYTF. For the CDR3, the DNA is TGTGCCAGCAGCTTATTCGGAGCTAACTATGGCTACACCTTC.